Shown below are 7 T cell receptor beta chains from a single sample sequenced in a study of cytomegalovirus exposure and HLA in healthy donors. In the PCR, 60 Vbeta and 13 Jbeta primers were used. Libraries were prepared by immunoSEQ multiplex PCR; TCRdb keeps only in-frame clonotypes and omits some of them. This sample yields roughly 160,000 clones, of which roughly 80% are seen a single time; roughly 2.3% belongs to the top ten. Sequenced sample: PBMCs. Every receptor here comes from a male donor in good health and CMV-seronegative.

The rearrangement links TRBV30 to TRBJ1-6; maybe TRBD1 (5 bases). The CDR3 totals 11 residues. Trimming stripped 6 bases from V and 12 bases from J, with 12 bases between. Germline V gene lookup returns CDR1 GTSNPN and CDR2 SVGIG (reference sequence). CDR3 DNA: TGTGCCTGTAGGGGCCACGGACCCCTCCACTTT. Translated, it gives CACRGHGPLHF.

This sequence joins TRBV6-5 and TRBJ1-6; no firm D call. CDR3 length equals 14 residues. V lost 5 bases and J 4 bases, leaving 9 bases between the germline ends. CDR1 and CDR2 (germline): MNHEY, SVGAGI. CDR3 sequence: CASSLMPYNSPLHF. CDR3 bases: TGTGCCAGCAGTCTAATGCCATATAATTCACCCCTCCACTTT.

This chain joins TRBV27 and TRBJ2-1, with D unclear. CDR3 length: 12 residues. Germline V gene lookup returns CDR1 MNHEY and CDR2 SMNVEV (reference sequence). Trimming cost V 6 bases and J 3 bases, with 6 bases left between them. CDR3 nucleotides: TGTGCCAGCAGCGTCGGCTACAATGAGCAGTTCTTC. The encoded protein is CASSVGYNEQFF.

The V and J genes are TRBV4-3 and TRBJ2-7; 7 bases map to TRBD1. After removal of 4 bases from V and 5 bases from J, the junction contained 5 bases not matched to a gene. CDR3 length: 13 residues. Germline V gene sequence: CDR1 LGHNA, CDR2 YSLEER. CDR3 coding DNA: TGCGCCAGCAGCCGGGACAGATTCGACGAGCAGTACTTC. Its protein is CASSRDRFDEQYF.

The gene calls are TRBV29-1 and TRBJ2-3, with 9 bases aligning to TRBD2. The germline gives CDR1 SQVTM, CDR2 ANQGSEA. Trimming at V came to 6 bases and at J to 0 bases, leaving 7 bases not matched to a gene. There are 15 residues in the CDR3. The CDR3 here is CSVGGLAASTDTQYF. CDR3 bases: TGCAGCGTAGGGGGACTAGCAGCTAGCACAGATACGCAGTATTTT.

The chain joins TRBV28 to TRBJ2-7; D possibly corresponds to TRBD1 (6 bases). The CDR3 is made up of 11 amino acids. Germline CDR1 MDHEN, CDR2 SYDVKM. Trimming removed 8 bases at V and 5 bases at J, with 10 bases between. The CDR3 region has the DNA TGTGCCAGCGGGGGCAGGAACGAGCAGTACTTC. Its translation is CASGGRNEQYF.

Points on this clone: Other DNA sequences in the same sample also yield this CDR3. V usage is TRBV20-1 and J usage is TRBJ2-1, with D perhaps TRBD2 (7 bases). Germline CDR1 is DFQATT and CDR2 is SNEGSKA (reference sequence). The CDR3 is made up of 10 amino acids. Trimming took 6 bases from V and 10 from J, leaving 10 bases between them. CDR3 coding DNA: TGCAGTGCCCGGGGGGCCGAGCAGTTCTTC. It specifies CSARGAEQFF.